In this sample, the clone carrying this T cell receptor (beta chain) turned up many times. Trimming removed 1 base at V and 1 base at J, with 12 bases between. The CDR3 is 16 residues long. Per the germline V gene, CDR1 is SEHNR and CDR2 is FQNEAQ (reference sequence). This specimen belongs to a study of T cells in Graves' hyperthyroidism and ophthalmopathy. Under 3 months was the duration of disease in ophthalmopathy patients, who also had a Clinical Activity Score of at least 3 and a NOSPECS grade of at least 4. Template material for amplifying TCR beta CDR3 regions consisted of RNA transcripts. The HTBI primer set drove a first-round RT-PCR of the TCR CDR3. TCRdb itself ran the multiplex PCR reads through MiXCR, one entry per CDR3 protein. In the table there are around 290,000 distinct CDR3 sequences, approximately 17% of which are singletons.

The chain carries TRBV7-9 and TRBJ2-3, with D possibly being TRBD1 or TRBD2 (5 bases each). The source of this sequence is a woman aged 60-75 years with Graves' ophthalmopathy. The specimen sequenced was blood. This CDR3 is CASSLVPGLGTDTQYF. For the CDR3, the DNA is TGTGCCAGCAGCTTAGTACCGGGGCTGGGCACAGATACGCAGTATTTT.